The 18 T cell receptor beta chains below were found in one sample sequenced in a study of blood T cells in healthy people across ages. Using a J-beta primer mix together with a sample-barcoded 5' primer, a second PCR was run for about 7 to 12 cycles. A single record per CDR3 protein comes from TCRdb applying MiXCR to the 5' RACE reads. The sample holds 650,000 to 1,000,000 distinct CDR3 sequences, around 34% seen once. Sequencing was carried out using blood. These receptors originate from a man between 18 and 29 years old in good health.

In this sample, this clonotype turned up a few times. J is TRBJ1-5 and V is TRBV20-1; no definite D call. Per the germline V gene, CDR1 is DFQATT and CDR2 is SNEGSKA (reference sequence). The ends were cut back, 6 bases at V and 2 bases at J, with 14 bases in the middle. The CDR3 runs 14 residues. CDR3 sequence (DNA): TGCAGTGCCGCCAGGTTAGGAGGCAATCAGCCCCAGCATTTT. This gives the protein CSAARLGGNQPQHF.

This clonotype was recorded many times. The genes are TRBV12-3 or TRBV12-4 and TRBJ1-1; tentative D call: TRBD1 (5 bases). CDR3 length: 11 residues. The V gene lost 5 bases and the J gene lost 11 bases, with 12 bases spanning the gap. The CDR3, as DNA: TGTGCCAGCAGTCTCGGGGGGAAGGCTTTCTTT. Amino acid sequence: CASSLGGKAFF.

This clonotype was picked up a small number of times. The V and J genes are TRBV7-2 and TRBJ2-7; possible D gene TRBD2, 5 bases. This CDR3 is built from 17 residues. V lost 5 bases and J 0 bases, leaving 20 bases between the germline ends. The germline V gene has CDR1 SGHTA and CDR2 FQGNSA. CDR3 protein: CASSAASTRSYSYEQYF. DNA for the CDR3: TGTGCCAGCAGCGCGGCCTCCACTAGGTCTTACTCCTACGAGCAGTACTTC.

This clonotype was seen at least ten times. The genes are TRBV12-3 or TRBV12-4 and TRBJ1-5, with D uncertain. This CDR3 spans 16 amino acids. Trimming took off 1 base at V and 0 bases at J, with 10 bases between the two ends. The CDR3 coding sequence is TGTGCCAGCAGTTTAGACGGAATCGGTAGCAATCAGCCCCAGCATTTT. Its protein product is CASSLDGIGSNQPQHF.

The table lists this clonotype with a few counts. The chain has TRBV24-1 and TRBJ2-1; TRBD1 matches 7 bases. This CDR3 has 15 residues. Per the germline V gene, CDR1 is KGHDR and CDR2 is SFDVKD. V was clipped by 4 bases and J by 4 bases; unmatched bases: 6. Written as DNA, the CDR3 is TGTGCCACCAGTGACCCCGACAGGGATTACAATGAGCAGTTCTTC. This encodes CATSDPDRDYNEQFF.

Ten or more counts support this clonotype. The chain uses TRBV20-1 and TRBJ2-1, with D hard to call. Germline V gene lookup returns CDR1 DFQATT and CDR2 SNEGSKA (reference sequence). Trimming took off 3 bases at V and 9 bases at J, with 9 bases between the two ends. The CDR3 totals 11 residues. CDR3 loop: CSARLDGEQFF. The CDR3 nucleotides are TGCAGTGCTAGGCTGGACGGTGAGCAGTTCTTC.

This CDR3 is CASSLEADRVEQYF. The DNA of the CDR3 is TGTGCCAGCAGCTTAGAAGCAGACAGGGTAGAGCAGTACTTC. The V and J genes are TRBV11-3 and TRBJ2-5, with TRBD1 matching 7 bases. Trimming removed 0 bases from V and 11 bases from J; junction bases left unmatched: 9. This CDR3 is 14 amino acids long. CDR1 and CDR2 (germline): SGHNT, YENEEA. Combining the CDR3 with reference TRBV11-3 and TRBJ2-5 gives the whole variable domain EAGVVQSPRYKIIEKKQPVAFWCNPISGHNTLYWYLQNLGQGPELLIRYENEEAVDDSQLPKDRFSAERLKGVDSTLKIQPAELGDSAVYLCASSLEADRVEQYFGPGTRLLVL.

This clonotype was seen more than once but under ten times. The CDR3 DNA reads TGTGCCAGCAGTCACGGCGTGGGTGACAATCAGCCCCAGCATTTT. As protein: CASSHGVGDNQPQHF. This sequence joins TRBV12-3 or TRBV12-4 and TRBJ1-5; D not resolved. The ends were cut back, 5 bases at V and 3 bases at J, with 14 bases in the middle. The CDR3 is made up of 15 amino acids.

This clonotype has a handful of counts. V and J are TRBV7-6 and TRBJ2-7; 10 nucleotides align to TRBD2. V gave up 5 bases and J gave up 7 bases; unmatched junction bases: 8. CDR3 size: 14 residues. CDR1 is SGHVS, CDR2 FNYEAQ, per germline. The CDR3, as DNA: TGTGCCAGCAGCCCCCGGACTAGCGGACCTGAGCAGTACTTC. This sequence encodes CASSPRTSGPEQYF.

This clonotype was seen a few times. The chain recombines TRBV20-1 with TRBJ1-1; the match to TRBD1 covers 10 bases. This CDR3 is built from 13 residues. V gave up 5 bases and J gave up 7 bases; unmatched junction bases: 7. Germline V CDR1 and CDR2: DFQATT, SNEGSKA (reference sequence). CDR3 DNA sequence: TGCAGTGCTGCCCCGGGGACAGGGGTTGAAGCTTTCTTT. Its translation is CSAAPGTGVEAFF.

The chain links TRBV5-1 to TRBJ2-3; 11 bases agree with TRBD2. The CDR3 length is 16 residues. V was clipped by 0 bases and J by 5 bases; unmatched bases: 5. Germline lookup yields CDR1 SGHRS and CDR2 YFSETQ. The CDR3 DNA reads as TGCGCCAGCAGCTTGGTTACTAGCGGGGGTGGAGATACGCAGTATTTT. This encodes CASSLVTSGGGDTQYF.

The chain has TRBV10-2 and TRBJ2-1; 7 bases line up with TRBD2. The closer fit of TRBJ2-7 to the DNA end suggests the J call may be wrong. The CDR3 is made up of 16 amino acids. Germline V lookup: CDR1 WSHSY, CDR2 SAAADI. The CDR3 loop is CASRPTSVSSYNEQYF. The CDR3 nucleotides are TGCGCCAGCAGACCCACTAGCGTTAGCTCCTACAATGAGCAGTACTTC.

This clonotype was observed a few times. The V call is TRBV20-1, the J call TRBJ1-5; D not resolved. Germline V lookup: CDR1 DFQATT, CDR2 SNEGSKA (reference sequence). V gave up 2 bases and J gave up 6 bases, with 14 bases separating them. The CDR3 totals 14 residues. The CDR3 nucleotides are TGCAGTGCTAGAAGGCAGGCAGAGGGTCAGCCCCAGCATTTT. It translates to CSARRQAEGQPQHF.

This clonotype came up a few times. The chain joins TRBV20-1 to TRBJ2-2, with 7 bases lining up with TRBD1. V shed 1 base, J shed 4 bases, and the junction held 6 bases outside the gene matches. The CDR3 contains 15 residues. The germline V gene has CDR1 DFQATT and CDR2 SNEGSKA (reference sequence). The CDR3 coding sequence is TGCAGTGCTAGAGGGGACAGCATCCTCACCGGGGAGCTGTTTTTT. The encoded protein is CSARGDSILTGELFF.

The rearrangement joins TRBV27 to TRBJ2-4, with D tentatively TRBD2 (5 bases). This CDR3 is built from 14 residues. Trimming left V 6 bases short and J 6 bases short, with 15 bases between. The V gene's germline CDR1 is MNHEY and CDR2 SMNVEV (reference sequence). CDR3 DNA: TGTGCCAGCAGCAATACGGGAAGAACAAACATTCAGTACTTC. Amino acids: CASSNTGRTNIQYF.

The chain couples TRBV11-3 to TRBJ2-3, with TRBD1 matching 8 bases. J lost 4 bases, V lost 7 bases, and 10 bases had no gene match. This CDR3 is 15 amino acids long. Germline CDR1 and CDR2: SGHNT and YENEEA. DNA for the CDR3: TGTGCCAGCAACCCTAGGACAGGGAGCTCAGATACGCAGTATTTT. This sequence encodes CASNPRTGSSDTQYF. Looking up the rest from reference TRBV11-3 and TRBJ2-3 gives the full variable domain: EAGVVQSPRYKIIEKKQPVAFWCNPISGHNTLYWYLQNLGQGPELLIRYENEEAVDDSQLPKDRFSAERLKGVDSTLKIQPAELGDSAVYLCASNPRTGSSDTQYFGPGTRLTVL.

About this clonotype itself: Being one base from a much bigger clone, this may be a read error. The chain couples TRBV4-2 to TRBJ2-7; TRBD1 matches 9 bases. Matching the DNA end better, TRBJ2-5 makes the J call doubtful. Germline V gene lookup returns CDR1 LGHNA and CDR2 YNFKEQ. The CDR3 is 15 amino acids. CDR3 bases: TGTGTCAGCAGCCAAGGACAGGGGATGGAGAAGACCCAGTACTTC. This gives the protein CVSSQGQGMEKTQYF.

There are a few counts of this clonotype. The V and J genes are TRBV20-1 and TRBJ1-2; D unresolved. Germline V gene lookup returns CDR1 DFQATT and CDR2 SNEGSKA (reference sequence). Trimming stripped 4 bases from V and 2 bases from J, with 20 bases between. The CDR3 covers 16 residues. The CDR3 region has the DNA TGCAGTGCTATTAACGGGGAGTTGCAAAGAAACTATGGCTACACCTTC. It translates to CSAINGELQRNYGYTF.